The T cell receptor beta chain described here comes from a study of cytomegalovirus exposure and HLA in healthy donors. In germline, CDR1 is SGDLS, CDR2 YYNGEE. This CDR3 contains 16 residues. Trimming stripped 3 bases from V and 1 base from J, with 14 bases between. The PCR employed 60 Vbeta primers together with 13 Jbeta primers. Original analysis: In a later analysis, some 80 million unique TCR beta chains included roughly 11 million shared by two or more donors. Assay used: immunoSEQ multiplex PCR; TCRdb lists only in-frame clones, some missing. V, J and clone size derive from that table, while D and trimming were established from the DNA sequence. The repertoire includes 200,000 to 250,000 clones, more than 75% of them detected once, and around 1.2% sits in the top ten.

The source material was PBMCs. The TCR comes from a human donor in good health. This sequence joins TRBV9 and TRBJ1-3; D possibly corresponds to TRBD1 (5 bases). DNA of the CDR3: TGTGCCAGCAGCGCCCCTGGGGCAGGGTCTGGAAACACCATATATTTT. This codes for CASSAPGAGSGNTIYF.